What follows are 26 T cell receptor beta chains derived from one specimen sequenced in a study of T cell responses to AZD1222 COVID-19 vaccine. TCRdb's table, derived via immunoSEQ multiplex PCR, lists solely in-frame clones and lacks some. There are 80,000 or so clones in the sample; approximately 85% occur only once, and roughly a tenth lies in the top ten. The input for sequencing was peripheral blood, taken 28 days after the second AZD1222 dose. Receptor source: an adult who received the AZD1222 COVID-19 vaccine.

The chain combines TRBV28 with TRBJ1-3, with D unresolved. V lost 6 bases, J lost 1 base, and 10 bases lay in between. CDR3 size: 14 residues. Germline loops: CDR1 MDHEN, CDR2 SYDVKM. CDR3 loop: CASSPRRSGNTIYF. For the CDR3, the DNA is TGTGCCAGCAGCCCACGGCGTTCTGGAAACACCATATATTTT.

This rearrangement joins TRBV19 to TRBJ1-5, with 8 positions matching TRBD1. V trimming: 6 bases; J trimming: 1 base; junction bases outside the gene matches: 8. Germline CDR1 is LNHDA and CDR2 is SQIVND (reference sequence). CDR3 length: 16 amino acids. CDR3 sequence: CASSTGGLSSNQPQHF. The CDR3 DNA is TGTGCCAGTAGCACAGGGGGTCTATCGAGCAATCAGCCCCAGCATTTT.

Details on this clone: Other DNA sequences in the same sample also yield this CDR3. CDR3 nucleotide sequence: TGTGCCAGCTCACCAACCCCGGGACAGGGAAACGAAAAACTGTTTTTT. Encoded protein: CASSPTPGQGNEKLFF. The gene calls are TRBV18 and TRBJ1-4, with TRBD1 matching over 9 bases. The CDR3 totals 16 residues. Germline CDR1 reads KGHSH; CDR2 reads LQKENI. V dropped 2 bases and J dropped 8; count of bases not matched to a gene: 9.

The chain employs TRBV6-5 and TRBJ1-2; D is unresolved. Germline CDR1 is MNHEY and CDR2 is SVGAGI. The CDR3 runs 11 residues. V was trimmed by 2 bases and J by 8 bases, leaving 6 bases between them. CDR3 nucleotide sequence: TGTGCCAGCAGTTACGACGGGGGCTACACCTTC. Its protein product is CASSYDGGYTF.

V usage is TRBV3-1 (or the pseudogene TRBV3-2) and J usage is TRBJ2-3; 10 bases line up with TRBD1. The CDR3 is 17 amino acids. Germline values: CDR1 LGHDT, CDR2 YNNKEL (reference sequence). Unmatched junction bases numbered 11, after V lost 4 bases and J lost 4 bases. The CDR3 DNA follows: TGTGCCAGCAGCCTTCGGACAGGGGGAAGGTCCGCAGATACGCAGTATTTT. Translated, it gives CASSLRTGGRSADTQYF.

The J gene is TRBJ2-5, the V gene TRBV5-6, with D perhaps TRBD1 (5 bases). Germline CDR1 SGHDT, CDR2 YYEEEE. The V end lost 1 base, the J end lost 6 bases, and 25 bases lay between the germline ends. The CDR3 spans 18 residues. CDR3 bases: TGTGCCAGCAGCTTGCGGTCGATGCCAGGGTCGCGGTCGAAGACCCAGTACTTC. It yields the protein CASSLRSMPGSRSKTQYF. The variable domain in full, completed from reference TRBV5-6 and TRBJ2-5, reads DAGVTQSPTHLIKTRGQQVTLRCSPKSGHDTVSWYQQALGQGPQFIFQYYEEEERQRGNFPDRFSGHQFPNYSSELNVNALLLGDSALYLCASSLRSMPGSRSKTQYFGPGTRLLVL.

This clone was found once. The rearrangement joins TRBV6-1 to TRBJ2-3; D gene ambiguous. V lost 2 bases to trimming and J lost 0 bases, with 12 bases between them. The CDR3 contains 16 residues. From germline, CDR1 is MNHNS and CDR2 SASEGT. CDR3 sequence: CASSEPTEFSTDTQYF. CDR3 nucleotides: TGTGCCAGCAGTGAACCAACGGAATTTAGCACAGATACGCAGTATTTT.

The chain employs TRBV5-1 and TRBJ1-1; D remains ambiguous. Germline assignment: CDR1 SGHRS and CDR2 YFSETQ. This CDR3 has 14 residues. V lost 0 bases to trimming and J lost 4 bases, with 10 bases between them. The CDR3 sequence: CASSLGALGTEAFF. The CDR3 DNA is TGCGCCAGCAGCTTGGGGGCGCTGGGCACTGAAGCTTTCTTT.

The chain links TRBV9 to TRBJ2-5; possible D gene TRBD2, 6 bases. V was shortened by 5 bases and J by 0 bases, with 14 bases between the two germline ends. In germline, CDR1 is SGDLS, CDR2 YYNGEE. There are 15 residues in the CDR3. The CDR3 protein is CASSRRDMYQETQYF. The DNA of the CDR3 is TGTGCCAGCAGTAGGCGGGATATGTACCAAGAGACCCAGTACTTC.

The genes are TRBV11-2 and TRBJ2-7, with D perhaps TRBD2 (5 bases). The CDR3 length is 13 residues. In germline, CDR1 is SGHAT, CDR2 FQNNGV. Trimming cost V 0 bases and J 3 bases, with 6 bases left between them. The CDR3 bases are TGTGCCAGCAGCTTAGATCGGGACTACGAGCAGTACTTC. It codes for CASSLDRDYEQYF. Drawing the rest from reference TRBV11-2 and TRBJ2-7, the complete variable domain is EAGVAQSPRYKIIEKRQSVAFWCNPISGHATLYWYQQILGQGPKLLIQFQNNGVVDDSQLPKDRFSAERLKGVDSTLKIQPAKLEDSAVYLCASSLDRDYEQYFGPGTRLTVT.

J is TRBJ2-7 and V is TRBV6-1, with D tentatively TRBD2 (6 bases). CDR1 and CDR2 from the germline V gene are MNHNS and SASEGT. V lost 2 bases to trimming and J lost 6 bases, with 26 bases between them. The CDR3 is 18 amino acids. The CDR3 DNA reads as TGTGCCAGCAGTGAATTATTTCACTCGTTGGCTGCCGGGGGCGAGCAGTACTTC. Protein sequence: CASSELFHSLAAGGEQYF.

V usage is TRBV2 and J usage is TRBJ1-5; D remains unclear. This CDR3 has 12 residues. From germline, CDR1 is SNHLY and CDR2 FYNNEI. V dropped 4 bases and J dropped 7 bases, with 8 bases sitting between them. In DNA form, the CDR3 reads TGTGCCAGCAGTGGGGGTCGGCAGCCCCAGCATTTT. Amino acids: CASSGGRQPQHF.

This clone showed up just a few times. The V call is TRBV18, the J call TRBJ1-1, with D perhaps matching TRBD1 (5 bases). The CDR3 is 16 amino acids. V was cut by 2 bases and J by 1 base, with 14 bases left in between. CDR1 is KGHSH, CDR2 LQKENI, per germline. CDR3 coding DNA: TGTGCCAGCTCACCATTTAGGGACCCCGGGAACACTGAAGCTTTCTTT. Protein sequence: CASSPFRDPGNTEAFF. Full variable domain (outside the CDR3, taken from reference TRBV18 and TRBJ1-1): NAGVMQNPRHLVRRRGQEARLRCSPMKGHSHVYWYRQLPEEGLKFMVYLQKENIIDESGMPKERFSAEFPKEGPSILRIQQVVRGDSAAYFCASSPFRDPGNTEAFFGQGTRLTVV.

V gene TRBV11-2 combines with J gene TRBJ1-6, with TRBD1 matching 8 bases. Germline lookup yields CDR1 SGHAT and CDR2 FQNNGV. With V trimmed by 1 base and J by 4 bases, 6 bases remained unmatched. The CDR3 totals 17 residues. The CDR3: CASSLAGTGYYNSPLHF. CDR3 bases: TGTGCCAGCAGCTTAGCTGGGACAGGTTATTATAATTCACCCCTCCACTTT.

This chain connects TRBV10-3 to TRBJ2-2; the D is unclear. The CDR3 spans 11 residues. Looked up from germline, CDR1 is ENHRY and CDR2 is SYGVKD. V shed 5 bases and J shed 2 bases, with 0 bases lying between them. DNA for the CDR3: TGTGCCATCAGTAACACCGGGGAGCTGTTTTTT. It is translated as CAISNTGELFF.

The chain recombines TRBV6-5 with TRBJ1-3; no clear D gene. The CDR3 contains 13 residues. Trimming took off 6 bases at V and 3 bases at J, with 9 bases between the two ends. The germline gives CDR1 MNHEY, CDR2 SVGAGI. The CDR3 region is CASSPVHGNTIYF. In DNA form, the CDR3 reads TGTGCCAGCAGCCCGGTTCATGGAAACACCATATATTTT.

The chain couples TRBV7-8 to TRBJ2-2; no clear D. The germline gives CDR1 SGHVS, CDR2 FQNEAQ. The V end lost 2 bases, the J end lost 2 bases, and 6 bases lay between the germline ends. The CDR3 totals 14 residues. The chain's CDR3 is CASSLRINTGELFF. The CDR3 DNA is TGTGCCAGCAGCTTACGGATAAACACCGGGGAGCTGTTTTTT.

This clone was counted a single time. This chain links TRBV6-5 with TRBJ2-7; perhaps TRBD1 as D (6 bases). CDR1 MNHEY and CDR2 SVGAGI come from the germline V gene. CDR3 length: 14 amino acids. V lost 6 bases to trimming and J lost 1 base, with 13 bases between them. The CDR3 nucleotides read TGTGCCAGCAGCTCCGACAGGACTTCCTACGAGCAGTACTTC. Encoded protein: CASSSDRTSYEQYF.

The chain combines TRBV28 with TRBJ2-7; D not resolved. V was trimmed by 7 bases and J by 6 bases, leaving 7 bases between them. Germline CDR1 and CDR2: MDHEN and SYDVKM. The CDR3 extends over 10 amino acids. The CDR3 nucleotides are TGTGCCAGCAAAGGGTTCGAGCAGTACTTC. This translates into CASKGFEQYF.

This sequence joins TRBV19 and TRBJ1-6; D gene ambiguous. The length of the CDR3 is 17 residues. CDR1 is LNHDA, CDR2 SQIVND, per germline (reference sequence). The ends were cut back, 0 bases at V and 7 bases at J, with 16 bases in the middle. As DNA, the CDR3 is TGTGCCAGTAGTATAGATCTCGGTCGGCAAGTCAATTCACCCCTCCACTTT. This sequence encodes CASSIDLGRQVNSPLHF.

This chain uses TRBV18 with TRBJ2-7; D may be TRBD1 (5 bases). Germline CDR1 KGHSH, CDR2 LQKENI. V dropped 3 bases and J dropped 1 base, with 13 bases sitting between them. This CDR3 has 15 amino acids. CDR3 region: CASSPGQSRSYEQYF. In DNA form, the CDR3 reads TGTGCCAGCTCACCGGGGCAGTCTCGGTCCTACGAGCAGTACTTC.

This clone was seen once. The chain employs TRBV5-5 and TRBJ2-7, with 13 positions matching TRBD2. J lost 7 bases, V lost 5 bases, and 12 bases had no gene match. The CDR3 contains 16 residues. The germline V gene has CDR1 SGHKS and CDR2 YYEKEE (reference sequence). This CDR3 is CASSAGLAGTMREQYF. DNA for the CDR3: TGTGCCAGCAGTGCGGGACTAGCGGGGACTATGAGGGAGCAGTACTTC.

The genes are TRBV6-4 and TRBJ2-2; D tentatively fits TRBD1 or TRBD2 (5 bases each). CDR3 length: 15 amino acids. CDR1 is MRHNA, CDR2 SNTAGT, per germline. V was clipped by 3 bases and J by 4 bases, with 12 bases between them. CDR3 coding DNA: TGTGCCAGCAGTGAATCCGGGACGGTCACCGGGGAGCTGTTTTTT. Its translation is CASSESGTVTGELFF.

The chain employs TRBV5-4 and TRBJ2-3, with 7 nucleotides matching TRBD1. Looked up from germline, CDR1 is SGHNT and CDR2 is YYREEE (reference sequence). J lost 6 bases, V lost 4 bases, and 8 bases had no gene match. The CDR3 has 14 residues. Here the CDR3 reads CASSLTGNSDTQYF. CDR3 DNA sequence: TGTGCCAGCAGCCTGACAGGGAATTCGGATACGCAGTATTTT.

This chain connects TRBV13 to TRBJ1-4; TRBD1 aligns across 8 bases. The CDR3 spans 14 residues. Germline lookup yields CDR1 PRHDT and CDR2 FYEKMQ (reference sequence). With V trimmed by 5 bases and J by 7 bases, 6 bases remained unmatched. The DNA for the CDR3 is TGTGCCAGCAGCCCAGGACAGGGCGGTGAAAAACTGTTTTTT. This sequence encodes CASSPGQGGEKLFF. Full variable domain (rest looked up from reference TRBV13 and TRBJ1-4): AAGVIQSPRHLIKEKRETATLKCYPIPRHDTVYWYQQGPGQDPQFLISFYEKMQSDKGSIPDRFSAQQFSDYHSELNMSSLELGDSALYFCASSPGQGGEKLFFGSGTQLSVL.

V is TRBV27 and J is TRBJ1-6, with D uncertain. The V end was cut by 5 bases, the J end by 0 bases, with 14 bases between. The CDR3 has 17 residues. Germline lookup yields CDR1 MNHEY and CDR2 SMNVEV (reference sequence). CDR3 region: CASSPKWPGSYNSPLHF. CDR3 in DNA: TGTGCCAGCAGTCCAAAGTGGCCGGGCTCCTATAATTCACCCCTCCACTTT.